The entry that follows covers one TCR beta chain sequence. The CDR3 is 17 residues long. V lost 0 bases to trimming and J lost 1 base, with 16 bases between them. Germline assignment: CDR1 SGHRS and CDR2 YFSETQ. This entry belongs to a study of blood T cell repertoires in COVID-19. Whole-study context: Spain, Italy and the United States supplied samples that represented acute and convalescent COVID-19. In each case, the material was cDNA or gDNA derived from T cells, B-cell-depleted T cells, or PBMCs.

In the authors' workflow: Scientists estimated how many nucleated cells there were by amplifying reference gene primers. The data were produced by immunoSEQ multiplex PCR, yet TCRdb's version contains in-frame clones alone and is incomplete. Clonal size and the V and J genes are those of that table, whereas D and trimming came from the DNA. The table includes hundreds of thousands of clones, 82% detected once. The sample consisted of peripheral blood. This sequence was found in a woman aged 60-75 years with active or convalescent COVID-19. The chain combines TRBV5-1 with TRBJ1-1; D gene ambiguous. The CDR3 sequence is CASSLEGFRGRNTEAFF. CDR3 sequence (DNA): TGCGCCAGCAGCTTGGAAGGTTTTAGAGGGAGGAACACTGAAGCTTTCTTT.